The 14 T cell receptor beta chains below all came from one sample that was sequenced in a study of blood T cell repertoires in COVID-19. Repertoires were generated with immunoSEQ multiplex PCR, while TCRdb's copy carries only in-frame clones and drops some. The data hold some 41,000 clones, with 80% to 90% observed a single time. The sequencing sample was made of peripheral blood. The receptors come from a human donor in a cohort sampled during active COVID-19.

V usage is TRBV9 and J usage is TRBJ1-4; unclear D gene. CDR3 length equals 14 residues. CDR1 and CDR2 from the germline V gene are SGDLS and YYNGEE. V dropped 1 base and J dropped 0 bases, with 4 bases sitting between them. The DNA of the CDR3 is TGTGCCAGCAGCGTAACGGCAACTAATGAAAAACTGTTTTTT. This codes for CASSVTATNEKLFF.

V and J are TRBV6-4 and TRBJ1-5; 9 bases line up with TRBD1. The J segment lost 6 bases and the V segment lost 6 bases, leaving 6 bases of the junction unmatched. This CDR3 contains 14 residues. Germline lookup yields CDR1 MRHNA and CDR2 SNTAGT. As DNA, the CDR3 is TGTGCCAGCAGCCCGGGACAGGGAATTCAGCCCCAGCATTTT. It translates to CASSPGQGIQPQHF.

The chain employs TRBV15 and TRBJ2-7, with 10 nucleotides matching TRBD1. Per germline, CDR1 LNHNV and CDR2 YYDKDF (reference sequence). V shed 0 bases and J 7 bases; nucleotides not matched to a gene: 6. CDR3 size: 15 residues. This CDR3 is CATSREDRGEREQYF. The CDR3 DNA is TGTGCCACCAGCAGAGAGGACAGGGGGGAAAGAGAGCAGTACTTC.

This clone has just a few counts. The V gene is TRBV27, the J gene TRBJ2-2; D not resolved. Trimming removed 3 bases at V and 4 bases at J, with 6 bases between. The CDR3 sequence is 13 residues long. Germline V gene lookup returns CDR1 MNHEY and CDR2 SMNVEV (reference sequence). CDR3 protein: CASSFAVTGELFF. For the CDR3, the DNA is TGTGCCAGCAGTTTTGCGGTCACCGGGGAGCTGTTTTTT.

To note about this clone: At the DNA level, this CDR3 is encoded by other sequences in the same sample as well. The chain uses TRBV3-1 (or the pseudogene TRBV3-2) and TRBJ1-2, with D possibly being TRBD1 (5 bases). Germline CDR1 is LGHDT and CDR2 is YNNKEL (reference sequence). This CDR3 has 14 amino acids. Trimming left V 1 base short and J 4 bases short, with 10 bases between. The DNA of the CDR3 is TGTGCCAGCAGCCAAGCGGGGGGTGCCTATGGCTACACCTTC. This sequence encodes CASSQAGGAYGYTF.

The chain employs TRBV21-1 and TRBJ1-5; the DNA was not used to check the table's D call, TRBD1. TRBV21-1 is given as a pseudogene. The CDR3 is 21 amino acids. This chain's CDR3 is CASSKVGMDRGISYSNQPQHF. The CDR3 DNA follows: TGTGCCAGCAGCAAAGTGGGGATGGACAGGGGAATCTCTTATAGCAATCAGCCCCAGCATTTT.

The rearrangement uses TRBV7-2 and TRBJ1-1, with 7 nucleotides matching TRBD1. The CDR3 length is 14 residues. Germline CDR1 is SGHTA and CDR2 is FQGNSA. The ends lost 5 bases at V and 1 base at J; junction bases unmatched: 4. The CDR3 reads CASSRDSTNTEAFF. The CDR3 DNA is TGTGCCAGCAGCAGGGACAGTACGAACACTGAAGCTTTCTTT.

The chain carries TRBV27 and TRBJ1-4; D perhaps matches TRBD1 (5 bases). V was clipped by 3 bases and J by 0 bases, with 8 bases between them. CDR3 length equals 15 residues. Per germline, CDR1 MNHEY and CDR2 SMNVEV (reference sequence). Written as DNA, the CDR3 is TGTGCCAGCAGTTTTATGACAGCAACTAATGAAAAACTGTTTTTT. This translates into CASSFMTATNEKLFF.

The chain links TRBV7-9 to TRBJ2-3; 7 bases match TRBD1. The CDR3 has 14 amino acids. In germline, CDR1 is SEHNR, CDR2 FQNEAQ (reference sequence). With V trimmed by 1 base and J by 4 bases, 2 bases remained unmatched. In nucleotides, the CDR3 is TGTGCCAGCAGCTTAGGACAGGGTGCAGATACGCAGTATTTT. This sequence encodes CASSLGQGADTQYF.

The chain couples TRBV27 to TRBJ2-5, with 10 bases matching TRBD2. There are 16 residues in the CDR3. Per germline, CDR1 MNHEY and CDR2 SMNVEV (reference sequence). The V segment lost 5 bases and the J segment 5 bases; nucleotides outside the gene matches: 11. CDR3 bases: TGTGCCAGCAGTCTCGATTCTAGCGGGGGAGGGGAGACCCAGTACTTC. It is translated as CASSLDSSGGGETQYF.

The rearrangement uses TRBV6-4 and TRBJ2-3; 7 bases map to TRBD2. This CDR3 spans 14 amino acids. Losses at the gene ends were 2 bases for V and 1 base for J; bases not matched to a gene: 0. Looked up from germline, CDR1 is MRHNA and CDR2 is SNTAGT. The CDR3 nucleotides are TGTGCCAGCAGTGACGCGGGGGGCACAGATACGCAGTATTTT. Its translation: CASSDAGGTDTQYF.

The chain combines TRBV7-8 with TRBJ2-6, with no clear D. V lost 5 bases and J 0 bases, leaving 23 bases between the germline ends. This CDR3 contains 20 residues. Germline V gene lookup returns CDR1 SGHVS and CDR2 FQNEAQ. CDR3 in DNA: TGTGCCAGCAGCCTCAACCCGGGTCTCGAACCGTACTCTGGGGCCAACGTCCTGACTTTC. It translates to CASSLNPGLEPYSGANVLTF.

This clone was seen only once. For the CDR3, the DNA is TGTGCTAGTGGTTTGGAGGGAGTGCGGGTCATTCAGTACTTC. Residues: CASGLEGVRVIQYF. The chain recombines TRBV12-5 with TRBJ2-4; a possible D gene is TRBD2 (5 bases). This CDR3 is built from 14 residues. Trimming took 1 base from V and 9 from J, leaving 13 bases between them. Germline CDR1 LGHNT, CDR2 FRNRAP.

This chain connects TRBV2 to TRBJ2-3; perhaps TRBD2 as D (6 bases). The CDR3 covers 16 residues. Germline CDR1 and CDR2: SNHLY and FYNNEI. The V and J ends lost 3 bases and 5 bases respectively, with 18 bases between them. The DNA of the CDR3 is TGTGCCAGCAGTGATATTTTCGTGAGGGGAGGAGATACGCAGTATTTT. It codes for CASSDIFVRGGDTQYF.